What follows is one TCR beta chain and its context. Participant ages covered roughly 18 to 89 years across 24 US areas. This sample stems from a study of blood T cell repertoires in COVID-19. This CDR3 has 13 amino acids. With 3 bases removed from V and 2 bases from J, the gap between germline ends came to 8 bases. Sequencing was performed with immunoSEQ multiplex PCR; in TCRdb, only in-frame clones are kept and a portion is missing. The top ten clones hold roughly 3.1% of a sample with roughly 250,000 clones, approximately 83% of them seen once. The sequenced sample was PBMCs or T cells enriched from blood (not recorded which). The chain uses TRBV12-3 or TRBV12-4 and TRBJ2-7; D gene ambiguous. The source is a woman in her thirties or forties with acute COVID-19. The CDR3 loop is CASSFGGTYEQYF. CDR3 in DNA: TGTGCCAGCAGTTTTGGCGGCACCTACGAGCAGTACTTC.